This paragraph covers one T cell receptor (beta chain) sequence. The data belong to a study of shared clonotypes between healthy human individuals. The germline V gene encodes CDR1 MRHNA and CDR2 SNTAGT. The CDR3 contains 18 residues. The V segment lost 3 bases and the J segment 1 base; nucleotides outside the gene matches: 7. The repertoire was sequenced with immunoSEQ multiplex PCR; TCRdb's copy has only in-frame clones and lacks some. Of under 600,000 clones detected, 95% to 96% appear once; the ten largest clones hold 0.055% to 0.075%. The sequence derives from a woman younger than 45 in good health. Sequenced input: naive CD4+ T cells sorted from blood. As for subset: CD45RA+ positively selected. The chain joins TRBV6-4 to TRBJ2-6; 9 nucleotides match TRBD1. CDR3 residues: CASSERTGVLSGANVLTF. As DNA, the CDR3 is TGTGCCAGCAGTGAAAGGACAGGGGTACTATCTGGGGCCAACGTCCTGACTTTC.